The T cell receptor (delta chain) under discussion was sequenced for a study of gammadelta T cells in human blood. Study observations and caveats: Microbial exposure appeared to drive polyclonal γδ T cell expansion after birth.

TCRdb fed the RT-PCR reads to CATT. The profile shows more than 900 delta-chain clones, 8.3% of them singletons. The CDR3 covers 22 residues. Germline V gene data show CDR1 as TVYSNPD and CDR2 as GDNSRS (reference sequence). Between the trimmed V and J ends, which lost 1 base and 0 bases, there was a span of 36 bases. This clone is medium-sized in the sample. The antigen is unknown. Sequences were obtained from non-Vgamma9Vdelta2 gamma-delta T cells from adult blood. This TCR came from a human donor. This chain joins TRDV3 and TRDJ1, with D tentatively TRDD3 (6 bases). CDR3 residues: CAFTIPVLGSTPDSSNTDKLIF. CDR3 in DNA: TGTGCCTTTACTATCCCCGTACTGGGCAGTACCCCAGATAGTTCGAACACCGATAAACTCATCTTT. Full variable domain (outside the CDR3, taken from reference TRDV3 and TRDJ1): CDKVTQSSPDQTVASGSEVVLLCTYDTVYSNPDLFWYRIRPDYSFQFVFYGDNSRSEGADFTQGRFSVKHILTQKAFHLVISPVRTEDSATYYCAFTIPVLGSTPDSSNTDKLIFGKGTRVTVEP.